This TCR beta chain is from a study of CD8+CD57+ T cells in acquired aplastic anemia. At the level of the study: Around 3.2 ug was the average amount of DNA from sorted CD4+ and CD8+ cells.

TCR beta VDJ combinations and CDR3 sequences were profiled from genomic DNA. One entry per CDR3 protein, called by TCRdb with MiXCR from the reads. Among around 200,000 distinct CDR3 sequences listed, around 50% were seen once. The CDR3 has 15 residues. The germline CDR1 and CDR2 sequences are SNHLY and FYNNEI. V lost 8 bases and J 0 bases, leaving 15 bases between the germline ends. Patients chosen for sequencing had CD8+CD57+ cells that had expanded, as shown by flow cytometry. This chain connects TRBV2 to TRBJ2-3; D is perhaps TRBD1 (5 bases). Sequenced input: sorted CD4+, CD8+, or CD8+CD57+ T cells (not recorded which) from PBMCs. The sequence was obtained from a human donor with aplastic anemia. CDR3 in DNA: TGTGCCAGCTCACCAGTGACAGAGAGCACAGATACGCAGTATTTT. It codes for CASSPVTESTDTQYF.